Presented here are 30 T cell receptor beta chains from one specimen sequenced in a study of blood T cell repertoires in COVID-19. The data were produced by immunoSEQ multiplex PCR, yet TCRdb's version contains in-frame clones alone and is incomplete. Among 100,000 to 150,000 clones, 55% to 75% were seen once, and the ten largest hold 1.9%. Sequencing was done on a sample of peripheral blood. Receptors were obtained from a woman in her seventies with acute or convalescent COVID-19.

This clone has more than one count but fewer than ten. The chain uses TRBV5-4 and TRBJ2-2; 14 bases line up with TRBD2. V lost 0 bases, J lost 7 bases, and 5 bases stayed unmatched. In germline, CDR1 is SGHNT, CDR2 YYREEE (reference sequence). The CDR3 extends over 17 amino acids. The CDR3 region has the DNA TGTGCCAGCAGCTTGGGACTAGCGGGGGGGCCGGACGGGGAGCTGTTTTTT. Translated, it gives CASSLGLAGGPDGELFF.

The chain recombines TRBV7-9 with TRBJ1-1; 10 bases map to TRBD1. V lost 5 bases to trimming and J lost 4 bases; unmatched junction nucleotides: 7. The CDR3 is 15 amino acids. Looked up from germline, CDR1 is SEHNR and CDR2 is FQNEAQ (reference sequence). The CDR3 DNA follows: TGTGCCAGCAGCGTTCGGACAGGGGGGATCACTGAAGCTTTCTTT. This sequence encodes CASSVRTGGITEAFF. The whole variable domain, filled in from reference TRBV7-9 and TRBJ1-1, reads DTGVSQNPRHKITKRGQNVTFRCDPISEHNRLYWYRQTLGQGPEFLTYFQNEAQLEKSRLLSDRFSAERPKGSFSTLEIQRTEQGDSAMYLCASSVRTGGITEAFFGQGTRLTVV.

The chain has TRBV30 and TRBJ2-3; 11 nucleotides match TRBD2. The CDR3 has 15 residues. The V segment lost 2 bases and the J segment 2 bases; nucleotides outside the gene matches: 3. The germline V gene encodes CDR1 GTSNPN and CDR2 SVGIG (reference sequence). The CDR3 nucleotides are TGTGCCTGGAGTAAACTAGCGGGAGCCACAGATACGCAGTATTTT. Its protein product is CAWSKLAGATDTQYF. The full variable domain, in which reference TRBV30 and TRBJ2-3 provide the parts outside the CDR3, is SQTIHQWPATLVQPVGSPLSLECTVEGTSNPNLYWYRQAAGRGLQLLFYSVGIGQISSEVPQNLSASRPQDRQFILSSKKLLLSDSGFYLCAWSKLAGATDTQYFGPGTRLTVL.

The chain combines TRBV4-3 with TRBJ1-1; possible D gene TRBD1, 5 bases. CDR3 length: 15 amino acids. Germline CDR1 is LGHNA and CDR2 is YSLEER. Trimming left V 0 bases short and J 5 bases short, with 13 bases between. Written as DNA, the CDR3 is TGCGCCAGCAGCCAAGATTTAGCAGGGTGGACTGAAGCTTTCTTT. This encodes CASSQDLAGWTEAFF.

This chain links TRBV6-5 with TRBJ1-6; 9 nucleotides agree with TRBD1. The length of the CDR3 is 15 residues. J gave up 5 bases and V 6 bases, and 5 bases lay outside the gene matches. CDR1 MNHEY and CDR2 SVGAGI come from the germline V gene. CDR3 protein: CASSLQGADNSPLHF. The CDR3 bases are TGTGCCAGCAGCTTACAGGGGGCGGATAATTCACCCCTCCACTTT.

This rearrangement joins TRBV30 to TRBJ2-7; 12 bases fit TRBD1. The V segment lost 2 bases and the J segment 4 bases; nucleotides outside the gene matches: 6. From germline, CDR1 is GTSNPN and CDR2 SVGIG (reference sequence). This CDR3 spans 15 amino acids. The DNA of the CDR3 is TGTGCCTGGAGTAGCCCGGGACAGGGGGCGTACGAGCAGTACTTC. This gives the protein CAWSSPGQGAYEQYF. The complete variable domain, with remaining parts taken from reference TRBV30 and TRBJ2-7, reads SQTIHQWPATLVQPVGSPLSLECTVEGTSNPNLYWYRQAAGRGLQLLFYSVGIGQISSEVPQNLSASRPQDRQFILSSKKLLLSDSGFYLCAWSSPGQGAYEQYFGPGTRLTVT.

The J gene is TRBJ2-2, the V gene TRBV5-1; maybe TRBD1 (5 bases). Trimming cost V 0 bases and J 4 bases, with 10 bases left between them. The CDR3 totals 15 residues. Per germline, CDR1 SGHRS and CDR2 YFSETQ. In DNA form, the CDR3 reads TGCGCCAGCAGCTTGGCAACAGGTTTCACCGGGGAGCTGTTTTTT. Translating it yields CASSLATGFTGELFF.

The chain has TRBV9 and TRBJ2-7, with a tentative D call TRBD2 (6 bases). The CDR3 covers 14 residues. Trimming shortened V by 3 bases and J by 3 bases, and 13 bases separated the two germline ends. Germline CDR1 and CDR2: SGDLS and YYNGEE. The CDR3 region is CASSGDFNNYEQYF. The CDR3 nucleotides are TGTGCCAGCAGCGGGGACTTTAACAACTACGAGCAGTACTTC.

As for this clone: The same CDR3 can be traced to other DNA sequences in this sample. Here the CDR3 DNA reads TGTGCCAGCAGCGATGCCGGGACTAGCGGTTCCTACGAGCAGTACTTC. Translated, it gives CASSDAGTSGSYEQYF. This rearrangement joins TRBV9 to TRBJ2-7, with 11 positions matching TRBD2. The germline CDR1 and CDR2 sequences are SGDLS and YYNGEE. This CDR3 is 16 amino acids long. V shed 3 bases and J 1 base; nucleotides not matched to a gene: 6. The full variable domain, completed using reference TRBV9 and TRBJ2-7, is DSGVTQTPKHLITATGQRVTLRCSPRSGDLSVYWYQQSLDQGLQFLIQYYNGEERAKGNILERFSAQQFPDLHSELNLSSLELGDSALYFCASSDAGTSGSYEQYFGPGTRLTVT.

J is TRBJ2-4 and V is TRBV5-8; D gene uncertain. Trimming pared 3 bases from V and 2 bases from J, leaving 12 bases between. The CDR3 runs to 15 residues. Germline CDR1 SGHTS, CDR2 YDEGEE. The CDR3: CASSSSHLSKNIQYF. CDR3 in DNA: TGTGCCAGCAGCTCTTCACATCTTTCCAAAAACATTCAGTACTTC.

CDR3 loop: CASVEGARNTEAFF. In DNA, the CDR3 is TGTGCCAGTGTAGAGGGGGCCAGGAACACTGAAGCTTTCTTT. This chain joins TRBV19 and TRBJ1-1; 7 positions match TRBD1. Trimming removed 8 bases from V and 1 base from J; junction bases left unmatched: 7. The CDR3 has 14 amino acids. Germline CDR1 reads LNHDA; CDR2 reads SQIVND (reference sequence).

This sequence joins TRBV3-1 (or the pseudogene TRBV3-2) and TRBJ1-2; TRBD1 agrees at 11 bases. Trimming at V came to 3 bases and at J to 8 bases, leaving 2 bases not matched to a gene. The CDR3 consists of 13 residues. The germline CDR1 and CDR2 sequences are LGHDT and YNNKEL (reference sequence). This chain's CDR3 is CASSQGTGGGYTF. For the CDR3, the DNA is TGTGCCAGCAGCCAGGGGACAGGGGGAGGCTACACCTTC.

The gene calls are TRBV7-9 and TRBJ1-2, with 9 bases lining up with TRBD1. V lost 8 bases and J lost 5; bases outside the gene matches: 6. The CDR3 has 13 residues. The germline CDR1 and CDR2 sequences are SEHNR and FQNEAQ (reference sequence). For the CDR3, the DNA is TGTGCCAGCGGATCCGGGACAGGGTATGGCTACACCTTC. Its protein is CASGSGTGYGYTF.

The chain joins TRBV4-3 to TRBJ2-3; weak D call: TRBD2 (5 bases). Trimming stripped 0 bases from V and 4 bases from J, with 17 bases between. The length of the CDR3 is 17 residues. The germline V gene has CDR1 LGHNA and CDR2 YSLEER. CDR3 sequence (DNA): TGCGCCAGCAGCCAAGAGATCCGGGGTAATTGGCCAGATACGCAGTATTTT. Residues: CASSQEIRGNWPDTQYF.

There are a few counts of this clone. The chain uses TRBV9 and TRBJ2-6; D call uncertain. This CDR3 region has 14 residues. Trimming stripped 4 bases from V and 4 bases from J, with 9 bases between. Per the germline V gene, CDR1 is SGDLS and CDR2 is YYNGEE. The CDR3 DNA reads TGTGCCAGCAGCCCCCTAAAAGGGGCCAACGTCCTGACTTTC. This codes for CASSPLKGANVLTF.

V usage is TRBV10-2 and J usage is TRBJ2-1, with D unclear. Per the germline V gene, CDR1 is WSHSY and CDR2 is SAAADI. The V and J ends lost 1 base and 3 bases respectively, with 13 bases between them. CDR3 length: 16 amino acids. CDR3 DNA: TGCGCCAGCAGTGAGTTCAACAACCGCCTCTACAATGAGCAGTTCTTC. This codes for CASSEFNNRLYNEQFF.

V gene TRBV5-4 combines with J gene TRBJ2-7, with TRBD1 matching over 9 bases. The CDR3 contains 20 residues. Germline lookup yields CDR1 SGHNT and CDR2 YYREEE (reference sequence). V dropped 4 bases and J dropped 3; count of bases not matched to a gene: 23. The CDR3 here is CASSRAIRAAGTGTIYEQYF. The CDR3 DNA is TGTGCCAGCAGCCGAGCCATTCGCGCTGCCGGGACAGGGACGATCTACGAGCAGTACTTC. The whole variable domain, filled in from reference TRBV5-4 and TRBJ2-7, reads ETGVTQSPTHLIKTRGQQVTLRCSSQSGHNTVSWYQQALGQGPQFIFQYYREEENGRGNFPPRFSGLQFPNYSSELNVNALELDDSALYLCASSRAIRAAGTGTIYEQYFGPGTRLTVT.

CDR3 bases: TGTGCCAGCAGCCTGCAGACTAGCGGGGGCACAGATACGCAGTATTTT. It specifies CASSLQTSGGTDTQYF. The chain joins TRBV7-2 to TRBJ2-3; 11 bases map to TRBD2. The J segment lost 1 base and the V segment lost 5 bases, leaving 5 bases of the junction unmatched. Germline V lookup: CDR1 SGHTA, CDR2 FQGNSA. The CDR3 length is 16 residues. Drawing the rest from reference TRBV7-2 and TRBJ2-3, the complete variable domain is GAGVSQSPSNKVTEKGKDVELRCDPISGHTALYWYRQSLGQGLEFLIYFQGNSAPDKSGLPSDRFSAERTGGSVSTLTIQRTQQEDSAVYLCASSLQTSGGTDTQYFGPGTRLTVL.

This sequence joins TRBV12-3 or TRBV12-4 and TRBJ1-5; 8 bases line up with TRBD1. Trimming removed 5 bases from V and 7 bases from J; junction bases left unmatched: 4. This CDR3 is built from 13 residues. For the CDR3, the DNA is TGTGCCAGCAGTAACAGGGGGGTGCAGCCCCAGCATTTT. Residues: CASSNRGVQPQHF.

This rearrangement joins TRBV28 to TRBJ2-3; tentatively, D is TRBD2 (7 bases). V dropped 5 bases and J dropped 5 bases, with 23 bases sitting between them. CDR3 length equals 17 residues. Per germline, CDR1 MDHEN and CDR2 SYDVKM. CDR3 DNA sequence: TGTGCCAGCAGTCCCCCGGGGGGCGGGAATGATAGAGATACGCAGTATTTT. This gives the protein CASSPPGGGNDRDTQYF.

V gene TRBV29-1 combines with J gene TRBJ1-2; TRBD1 is a possible D gene (6 bases). Trimming cost V 8 bases and J 2 bases, with 12 bases left between them. The germline gives CDR1 SQVTM, CDR2 ANQGSEA. This CDR3 has 12 residues. CDR3 bases: TGCAGCTCAATAACAGGGAACTATGGCTACACCTTC. Protein sequence: CSSITGNYGYTF.

This clone occurred a few times. This sequence joins TRBV2 and TRBJ1-1; 7 bases map to TRBD1. CDR3 length: 14 residues. CDR1 is SNHLY and CDR2 is FYNNEI in the germline V gene. After removal of 8 bases from V and 1 base from J, the junction contained 7 bases not matched to a gene. In DNA form, the CDR3 reads TGTGCCAGCGGAAGACGGACAGGGAACACTGAAGCTTTCTTT. Its protein product is CASGRRTGNTEAFF.

This chain uses TRBV5-1 with TRBJ1-6; D gene ambiguous. CDR1 SGHRS and CDR2 YFSETQ come from the germline V gene. The CDR3 sequence is 14 residues long. The V end was cut by 4 bases, the J end by 4 bases, with 9 bases between. The CDR3 region has the DNA TGCGCCAGCAGCCCGGGAGATTATAATTCACCCCTCCACTTT. It codes for CASSPGDYNSPLHF.

The chain links TRBV19 to TRBJ2-4; D may be TRBD2 (6 bases). The germline V gene encodes CDR1 LNHDA and CDR2 SQIVND (reference sequence). The V end was cut by 1 base, the J end by 0 bases, with 13 bases between. This CDR3 is 17 amino acids long. The CDR3 coding sequence is TGTGCCAGTAGTATAGCGGTCGGGGGACTAGCCAAAAACATTCAGTACTTC. Translation gives CASSIAVGGLAKNIQYF. Variable domain in full (rest from reference TRBV19 and TRBJ2-4): DGGITQSPKYLFRKEGQNVTLSCEQNLNHDAMYWYRQDPGQGLRLIYYSQIVNDFQKGDIAEGYSVSREKKESFPLTVTSAQKNPTAFYLCASSIAVGGLAKNIQYFGAGTRLSVL.

The chain has TRBV7-2 and TRBJ1-1; possibly TRBD1 for D (6 bases). The ends were cut back, 5 bases at V and 6 bases at J, with 19 bases in the middle. The germline V gene has CDR1 SGHTA and CDR2 FQGNSA. This CDR3 is built from 15 residues. The CDR3 protein is CASSHPAGVGPEAFF. CDR3 nucleotides: TGTGCCAGCAGCCACCCCGCAGGGGTGGGTCCTGAAGCTTTCTTT.

The genes are TRBV28 and TRBJ2-1, with D possibly matching TRBD1 (6 bases). The CDR3 has 14 residues. Trimming took off 6 bases at V and 2 bases at J, with 11 bases between the two ends. Germline values: CDR1 MDHEN, CDR2 SYDVKM. The CDR3 DNA reads TGTGCCAGCAGCCTTACAGGGCCCTACAATGAGCAGTTCTTC. Translated: CASSLTGPYNEQFF. The entire variable domain, with the rest obtained from reference TRBV28 and TRBJ2-1, is as follows: DVKVTQSSRYLVKRTGEKVFLECVQDMDHENMFWYRQDPGLGLRLIYFSYDVKMKEKGDIPEGYSVSREKKERFSLILESASTNQTSMYLCASSLTGPYNEQFFGPGTRLTVL.

This clone was seen repeatedly, ten times or more. This chain's CDR3 is CASSTGEGTDTQYF. The CDR3 region has the DNA TGCGCCAGTTCGACAGGGGAAGGGACAGATACGCAGTATTTT. The rearrangement joins TRBV5-1 to TRBJ2-3; 8 bases agree with TRBD1. Germline-derived CDR1 and CDR2 are SGHRS and YFSETQ. The CDR3 has 14 amino acids. V lost 8 bases and J lost 3; bases outside the gene matches: 8.

The chain combines TRBV7-8 with TRBJ1-3; D is uncertain. The CDR3 consists of 14 residues. Looked up from germline, CDR1 is SGHVS and CDR2 is FQNEAQ. V dropped 5 bases and J dropped 0 bases, with 8 bases sitting between them. For the CDR3, the DNA is TGTGCCAGCAGCCATAGTTCCTCTGGAAACACCATATATTTT. It specifies CASSHSSSGNTIYF.

The V call is TRBV19, the J call TRBJ1-6, with D possibly TRBD1 on 5 matching bases. Trimming removed 6 bases at V and 0 bases at J, with 15 bases between. The CDR3 length is 17 residues. Germline-derived CDR1 and CDR2 are LNHDA and SQIVND (reference sequence). CDR3 DNA: TGTGCCAGTAGCCTCCCTCAGGGCCTCTCCTATAATTCACCCCTCCACTTT. Residues: CASSLPQGLSYNSPLHF.

This rearrangement joins TRBV14 to TRBJ1-4; 8 bases agree with TRBD1. Germline CDR1 SGHDN, CDR2 FVKESK. V lost 6 bases and J lost 2; bases outside the gene matches: 5. The CDR3 runs 15 residues. CDR3 in DNA: TGTGCCAGCAGAAAGCAGGGGGCGACTAATGAAAAACTGTTTTTT. Its protein is CASRKQGATNEKLFF.